This T cell receptor beta chain was identified during a study of T cell changes during pregnancy in multiple sclerosis. The method was immunoSEQ multiplex PCR; TCRdb's version includes in-frame clones alone and lacks a portion of them. The sample has some 40,000 clones, 85% to 95% seen once. The CDR3 is 14 amino acids. V gave up 4 bases and J gave up 3 bases, with 14 bases separating them. The germline V gene has CDR1 SGHRS and CDR2 YFSETQ. The chain has TRBV5-1 and TRBJ2-7; TRBD1 is a possible D gene (7 bases). The TCR comes from a female donor with multiple sclerosis, enrolled in a pregnancy study. Sequencing was done on a sample of peripheral blood. The CDR3 DNA reads TGCGCCAGCAGCGGCGCGGGACAGATCTACGAGCAGTACTTC. This encodes CASSGAGQIYEQYF.